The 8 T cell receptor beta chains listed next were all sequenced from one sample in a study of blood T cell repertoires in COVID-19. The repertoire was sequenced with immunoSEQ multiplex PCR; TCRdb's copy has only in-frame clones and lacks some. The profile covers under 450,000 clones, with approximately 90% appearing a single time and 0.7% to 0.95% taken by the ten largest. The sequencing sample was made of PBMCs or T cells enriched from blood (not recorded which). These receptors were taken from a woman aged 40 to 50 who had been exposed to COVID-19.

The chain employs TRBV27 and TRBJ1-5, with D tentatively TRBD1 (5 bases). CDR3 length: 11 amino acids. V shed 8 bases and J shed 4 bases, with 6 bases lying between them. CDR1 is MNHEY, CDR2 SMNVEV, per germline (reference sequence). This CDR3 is CASGGNQPQHF. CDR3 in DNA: TGTGCCAGCGGGGGGAATCAGCCCCAGCATTTT.

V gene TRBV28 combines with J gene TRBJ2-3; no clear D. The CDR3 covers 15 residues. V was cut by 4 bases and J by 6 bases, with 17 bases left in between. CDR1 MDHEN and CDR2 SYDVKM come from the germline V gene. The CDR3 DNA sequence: TGTGCCAGCAGTTACAGCCCGGCCAGGTCGGATACGCAGTATTTT. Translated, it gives CASSYSPARSDTQYF.

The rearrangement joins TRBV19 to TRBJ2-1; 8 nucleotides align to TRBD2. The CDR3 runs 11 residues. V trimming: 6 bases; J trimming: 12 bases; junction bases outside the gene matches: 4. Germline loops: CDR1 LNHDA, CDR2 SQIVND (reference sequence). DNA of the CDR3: TGTGCCAGTAGCACCGGGACTAGGCAGTTCTTC. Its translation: CASSTGTRQFF.

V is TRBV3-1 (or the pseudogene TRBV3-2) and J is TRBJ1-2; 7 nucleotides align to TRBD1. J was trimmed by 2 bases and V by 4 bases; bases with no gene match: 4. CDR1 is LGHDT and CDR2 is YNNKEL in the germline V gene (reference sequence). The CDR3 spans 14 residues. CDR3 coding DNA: TGTGCCAGCAGCCCTCCGACAGGGAACTATGGCTACACCTTC. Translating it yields CASSPPTGNYGYTF.

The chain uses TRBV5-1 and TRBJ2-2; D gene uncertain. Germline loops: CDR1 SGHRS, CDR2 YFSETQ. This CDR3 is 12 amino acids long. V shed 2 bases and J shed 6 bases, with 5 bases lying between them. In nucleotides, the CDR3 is TGCGCCAGCAGCTTCAACTCCGGGGAGCTGTTTTTT. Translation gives CASSFNSGELFF.

This CDR3 is CATSNRVSSGNTIYF. CDR3 in DNA: TGTGCCACCAGCAACAGGGTGAGCTCTGGAAACACCATATATTTT. The chain has TRBV15 and TRBJ1-3; perhaps TRBD1 as D (6 bases). The CDR3 is 15 amino acids. Germline CDR1 and CDR2: LNHNV and YYDKDF (reference sequence). Deletions cut 4 bases from V and 0 bases from J, with 10 bases between.

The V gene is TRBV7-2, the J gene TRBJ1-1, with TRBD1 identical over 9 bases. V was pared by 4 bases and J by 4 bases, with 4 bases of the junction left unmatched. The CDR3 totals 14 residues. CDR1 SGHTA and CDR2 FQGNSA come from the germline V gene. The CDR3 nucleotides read TGTGCCAGCAGCTCACAGGGGGCGATCACTGAAGCTTTCTTT. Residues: CASSSQGAITEAFF.

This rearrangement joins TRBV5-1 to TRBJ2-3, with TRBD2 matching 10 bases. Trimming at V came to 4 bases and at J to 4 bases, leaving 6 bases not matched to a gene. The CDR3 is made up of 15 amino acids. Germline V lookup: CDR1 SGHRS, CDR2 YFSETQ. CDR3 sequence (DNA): TGCGCCAGCAGCAGAGCGGGGGGGAGCTCAGATACGCAGTATTTT. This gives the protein CASSRAGGSSDTQYF.